These 13 T cell receptor beta chains were sequenced from one sample in a study of T cell responses to AZD1222 COVID-19 vaccine. Only in-frame clones appear in the TCRdb table, and some are missing; sequencing was by immunoSEQ multiplex PCR. Among about 120,000 clones listed, 85% to 95% were seen once. Sequences were derived from peripheral blood, sampled on day 0 of AZD1222 vaccination. Receptor source: an adult in good health.

V gene TRBV19 combines with J gene TRBJ1-6; D is ambiguous. The CDR3 has 13 amino acids. Germline loops: CDR1 LNHDA, CDR2 SQIVND (reference sequence). Trimming removed 8 bases at V and 9 bases at J, with 14 bases between. The CDR3: CASWEGSVSPLHF. DNA for the CDR3: TGTGCCAGTTGGGAGGGCTCGGTTTCACCCCTCCACTTT.

The chain links TRBV19 to TRBJ2-4; D is ambiguous. V dropped 8 bases and J dropped 2 bases, with 22 bases sitting between them. This CDR3 comprises 17 residues. Germline-derived CDR1 and CDR2 are LNHDA and SQIVND (reference sequence). CDR3 region: CASATPGLNRPKNIQYF. The CDR3 DNA sequence: TGTGCCAGTGCCACTCCCGGATTGAACCGTCCCAAAAACATTCAGTACTTC. Combining the CDR3 with reference TRBV19 and TRBJ2-4 gives the whole variable domain DGGITQSPKYLFRKEGQNVTLSCEQNLNHDAMYWYRQDPGQGLRLIYYSQIVNDFQKGDIAEGYSVSREKKESFPLTVTSAQKNPTAFYLCASATPGLNRPKNIQYFGAGTRLSVL.

V usage is TRBV28 and J usage is TRBJ1-2; unclear D gene. This CDR3 has 11 residues. Germline V gene data show CDR1 as MDHEN and CDR2 as SYDVKM. V was cut by 10 bases and J by 4 bases, with 10 bases left in between. This chain's CDR3 is CATRLLYGYTF. The CDR3 DNA reads as TGTGCCACCCGACTTCTCTATGGCTACACCTTC.

This rearrangement joins TRBV28 to TRBJ2-7; unclear D gene. Trimming shortened V by 5 bases and J by 0 bases, and 23 bases separated the two germline ends. Germline loops: CDR1 MDHEN, CDR2 SYDVKM. The CDR3 is 18 amino acids. The CDR3, as DNA: TGTGCCAGCAGTCCGGCCCTCTTTCACCGATTGAGCTCCTACGAGCAGTACTTC. Translated: CASSPALFHRLSSYEQYF.

The chain carries TRBV3-1 (or the pseudogene TRBV3-2) and TRBJ2-3, with D possibly being TRBD2 (6 bases). The CDR3 spans 13 residues. The germline V gene has CDR1 LGHDT and CDR2 YNNKEL (reference sequence). Between the trimmed V and J ends, which lost 2 bases and 14 bases, there was a span of 17 bases. CDR3 sequence: CASSQPTGTRRYF. CDR3 nucleotides: TGTGCCAGCAGCCAACCAACCGGGACTCGGCGGTATTTT.

J is TRBJ1-1 and V is TRBV9; D perhaps matches TRBD1 (5 bases). V shed 0 bases and J shed 11 bases, with 14 bases lying between them. The CDR3 is made up of 13 amino acids. From germline, CDR1 is SGDLS and CDR2 YYNGEE. DNA of the CDR3: TGTGCCAGCAGCGTAGGGGGGGAAGGGTTTGCTTTCTTT. Protein product: CASSVGGEGFAFF.

The genes are TRBV11-2 and TRBJ2-3; no definite D call. The ends were cut back, 1 base at V and 3 bases at J, with 17 bases in the middle. Germline V gene sequence: CDR1 SGHAT, CDR2 FQNNGV. The CDR3 spans 17 residues. The CDR3 sequence: CASSLVRLASGTDTQYF. The DNA for the CDR3 is TGTGCCAGCAGCTTAGTTAGATTAGCAAGTGGTACAGATACGCAGTATTTT.

V and J are TRBV5-1 and TRBJ1-4; D is undetermined. The CDR3 is 16 residues long. Trimming left V 0 bases short and J 2 bases short, with 11 bases between. CDR1 is SGHRS, CDR2 YFSETQ, per germline. The CDR3 DNA sequence: TGCGCCAGCAGCTTGGCCCGAGGGTCTACTAATGAAAAACTGTTTTTT. Translated, it gives CASSLARGSTNEKLFF.

The chain is built from TRBV5-1 and TRBJ2-2; perhaps D is TRBD1 or TRBD2 (5 bases each). This CDR3 contains 17 residues. Germline V gene lookup returns CDR1 SGHRS and CDR2 YFSETQ. Trimming stripped 2 bases from V and 1 base from J, with 15 bases between. CDR3 sequence reads: CASSFPGLLRNTGELFF. CDR3 DNA: TGCGCCAGCAGCTTCCCGGGGCTCCTACGGAACACCGGGGAGCTGTTTTTT.

The chain combines TRBV2 with TRBJ1-5; D call uncertain. Trimming cost V 7 bases and J 7 bases, with 11 bases left between them. The CDR3 length is 12 residues. The germline V gene encodes CDR1 SNHLY and CDR2 FYNNEI. The CDR3 sequence: CASKRGHQPQHF. CDR3 nucleotides: TGTGCCAGCAAGCGGGGTCACCAGCCCCAGCATTTT.

This clone was seen a single time. The chain has TRBV28 and TRBJ1-2, with 8 bases fitting TRBD1. CDR3 size: 15 residues. The junction had 7 bases not matched to a gene; V was cut back by 5 bases and J by 2 bases. Germline values: CDR1 MDHEN, CDR2 SYDVKM. CDR3 region: CASSSPGQVNYGYTF. The DNA for the CDR3 is TGTGCCAGCAGTAGCCCGGGACAGGTCAACTATGGCTACACCTTC.

The gene calls are TRBV29-1 and TRBJ1-4; possibly TRBD1 for D (6 bases). Trimming removed 7 bases at V and 5 bases at J, with 17 bases between. Germline CDR1 and CDR2: SQVTM and ANQGSEA. CDR3 length: 14 amino acids. CDR3 DNA: TGCAGCGCCTTGGGTGGACAGTTAAATGAAAAACTGTTTTTT. It specifies CSALGGQLNEKLFF.

The chain joins TRBV10-1 to TRBJ2-3, with D perhaps matching TRBD2 (5 bases). The CDR3 totals 16 residues. Trimming cost V 4 bases and J 6 bases, with 20 bases left between them. Germline V lookup: CDR1 WNHNN, CDR2 SYGVQD (reference sequence). CDR3 DNA: TGCGCCAGCAGTGGAAGTCGACTAAGGGCCCAGGATACGCAGTATTTT. Protein product: CASSGSRLRAQDTQYF.